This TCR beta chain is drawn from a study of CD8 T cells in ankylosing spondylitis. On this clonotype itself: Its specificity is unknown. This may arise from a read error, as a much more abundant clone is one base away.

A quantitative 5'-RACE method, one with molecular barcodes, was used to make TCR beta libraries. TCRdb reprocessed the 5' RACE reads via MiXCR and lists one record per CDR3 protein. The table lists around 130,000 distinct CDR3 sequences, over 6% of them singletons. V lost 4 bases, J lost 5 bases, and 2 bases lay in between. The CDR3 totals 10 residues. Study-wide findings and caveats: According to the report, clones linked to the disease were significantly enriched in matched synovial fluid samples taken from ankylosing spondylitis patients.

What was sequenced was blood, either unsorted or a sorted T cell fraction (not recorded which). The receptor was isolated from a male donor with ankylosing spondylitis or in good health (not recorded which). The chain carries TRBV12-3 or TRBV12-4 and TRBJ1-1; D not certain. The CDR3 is CASSYTEAFF. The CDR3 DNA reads TGTGCCAGCAGTTATACTGAAGCTTTCTTT.